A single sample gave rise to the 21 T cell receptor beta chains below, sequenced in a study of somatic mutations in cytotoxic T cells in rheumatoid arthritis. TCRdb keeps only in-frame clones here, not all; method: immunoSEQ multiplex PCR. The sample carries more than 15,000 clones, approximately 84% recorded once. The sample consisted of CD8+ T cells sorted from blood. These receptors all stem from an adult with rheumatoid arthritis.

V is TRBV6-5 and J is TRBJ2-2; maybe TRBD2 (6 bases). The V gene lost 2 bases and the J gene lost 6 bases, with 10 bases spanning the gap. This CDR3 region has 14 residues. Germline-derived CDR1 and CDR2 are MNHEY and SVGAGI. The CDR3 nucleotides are TGTGCCAGCAGTTACGAGGGAGGCGCCGGGGAGCTGTTTTTT. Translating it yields CASSYEGGAGELFF.

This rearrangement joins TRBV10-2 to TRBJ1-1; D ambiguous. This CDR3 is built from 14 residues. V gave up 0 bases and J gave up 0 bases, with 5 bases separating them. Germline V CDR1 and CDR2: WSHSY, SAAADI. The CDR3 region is CASSESGMNTEAFF. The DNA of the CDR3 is TGCGCCAGCAGTGAGTCAGGGATGAACACTGAAGCTTTCTTT.

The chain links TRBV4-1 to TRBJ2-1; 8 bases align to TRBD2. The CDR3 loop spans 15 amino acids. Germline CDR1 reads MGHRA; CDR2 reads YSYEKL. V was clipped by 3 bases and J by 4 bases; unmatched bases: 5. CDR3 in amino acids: CASSHGPGGYNEQFF. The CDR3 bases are TGCGCCAGCAGCCATGGTCCGGGGGGGTACAATGAGCAGTTCTTC.

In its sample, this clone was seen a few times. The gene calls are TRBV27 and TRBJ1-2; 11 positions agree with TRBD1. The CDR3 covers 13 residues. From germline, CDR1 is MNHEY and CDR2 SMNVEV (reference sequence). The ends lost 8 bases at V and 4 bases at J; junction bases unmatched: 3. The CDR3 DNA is TGTGCCAGCCGGGGGACAGGGGGCTATGGCTACACCTTC. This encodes CASRGTGGYGYTF.

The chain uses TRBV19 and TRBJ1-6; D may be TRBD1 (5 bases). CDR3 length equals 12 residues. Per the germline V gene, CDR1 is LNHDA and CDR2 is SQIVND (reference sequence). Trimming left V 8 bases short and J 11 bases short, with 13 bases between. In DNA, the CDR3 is TGTGCCAGTTGGGCCGGGACCCCACCCCTCCACTTT. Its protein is CASWAGTPPLHF.

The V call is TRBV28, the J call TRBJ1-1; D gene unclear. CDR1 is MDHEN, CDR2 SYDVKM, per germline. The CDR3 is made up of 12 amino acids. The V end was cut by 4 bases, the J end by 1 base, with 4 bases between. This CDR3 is CASSWPNTEAFF. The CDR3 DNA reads TGTGCCAGCAGTTGGCCGAACACTGAAGCTTTCTTT.

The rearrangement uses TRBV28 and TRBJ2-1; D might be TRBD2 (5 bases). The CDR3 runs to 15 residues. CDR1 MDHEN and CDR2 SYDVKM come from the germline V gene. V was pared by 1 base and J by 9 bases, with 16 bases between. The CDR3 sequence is CASSLSSRTWSEQFF. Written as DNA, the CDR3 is TGTGCCAGCAGTTTATCTAGCCGCACCTGGAGTGAGCAGTTCTTC.

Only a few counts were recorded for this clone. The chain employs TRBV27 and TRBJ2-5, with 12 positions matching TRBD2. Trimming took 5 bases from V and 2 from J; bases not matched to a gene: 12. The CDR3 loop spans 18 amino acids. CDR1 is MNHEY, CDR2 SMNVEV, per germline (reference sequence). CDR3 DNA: TGTGCCAGCAGTATGATGACTAGCGGGGGTCCTCTGCAAGAGACCCAGTACTTC. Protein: CASSMMTSGGPLQETQYF.

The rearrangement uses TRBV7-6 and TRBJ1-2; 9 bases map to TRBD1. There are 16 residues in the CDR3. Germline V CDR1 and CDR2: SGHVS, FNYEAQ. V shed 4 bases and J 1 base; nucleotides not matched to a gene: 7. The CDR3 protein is CASSSTGGGFNYGYTF. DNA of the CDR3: TGTGCCAGCAGCTCGACAGGGGGAGGTTTTAACTATGGCTACACCTTC. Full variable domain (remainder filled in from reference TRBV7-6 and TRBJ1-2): GAGVSQSPRYKVTKRGQDVALRCDPISGHVSLYWYRQALGQGPEFLTYFNYEAQQDKSGLPNDRFSAERPEGSISTLTIQRTEQRDSAMYRCASSSTGGGFNYGYTFGSGTRLTVV.

The CDR3 region is CASSLGARSTEAFF. CDR3 bases: TGCGCCAGCAGCTTGGGGGCGCGGAGCACTGAAGCTTTCTTT. V is TRBV5-1 and J is TRBJ1-1, with D unresolved. V was shortened by 0 bases and J by 4 bases, with 10 bases between the two germline ends. Germline values: CDR1 SGHRS, CDR2 YFSETQ. CDR3 length equals 14 residues.

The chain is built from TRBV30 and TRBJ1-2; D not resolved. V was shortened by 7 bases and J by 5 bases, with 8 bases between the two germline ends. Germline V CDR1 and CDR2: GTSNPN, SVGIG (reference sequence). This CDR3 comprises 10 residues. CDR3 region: CAYRAYGYTF. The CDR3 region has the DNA TGTGCCTACCGGGCGTATGGCTACACCTTC.

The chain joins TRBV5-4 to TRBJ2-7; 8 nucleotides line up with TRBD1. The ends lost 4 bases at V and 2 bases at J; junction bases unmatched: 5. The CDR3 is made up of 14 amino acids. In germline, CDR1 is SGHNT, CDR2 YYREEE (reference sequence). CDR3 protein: CASSPQGAAYEQYF. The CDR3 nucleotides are TGTGCCAGCAGCCCTCAGGGGGCCGCCTACGAGCAGTACTTC.

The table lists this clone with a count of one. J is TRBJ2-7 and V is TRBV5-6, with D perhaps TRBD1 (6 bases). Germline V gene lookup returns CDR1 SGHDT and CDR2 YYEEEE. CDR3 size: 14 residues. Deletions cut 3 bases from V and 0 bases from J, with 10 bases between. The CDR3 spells CASSWDTGSYEQYF. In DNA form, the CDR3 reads TGTGCCAGCAGCTGGGACACCGGCTCCTACGAGCAGTACTTC.

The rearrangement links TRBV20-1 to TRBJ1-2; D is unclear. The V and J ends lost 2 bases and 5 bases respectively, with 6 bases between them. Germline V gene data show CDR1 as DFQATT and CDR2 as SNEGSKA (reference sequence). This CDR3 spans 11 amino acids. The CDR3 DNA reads TGCAGTGCTAGACCGTCTTATGGCTACACCTTC. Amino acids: CSARPSYGYTF.

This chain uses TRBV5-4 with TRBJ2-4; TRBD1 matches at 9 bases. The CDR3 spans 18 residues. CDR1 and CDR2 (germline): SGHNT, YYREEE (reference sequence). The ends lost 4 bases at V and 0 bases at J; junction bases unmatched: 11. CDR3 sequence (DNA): TGTGCCAGCAGCCCGACGGGACAGGGAGAGCTAGCCAAAAACATTCAGTACTTC. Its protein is CASSPTGQGELAKNIQYF.

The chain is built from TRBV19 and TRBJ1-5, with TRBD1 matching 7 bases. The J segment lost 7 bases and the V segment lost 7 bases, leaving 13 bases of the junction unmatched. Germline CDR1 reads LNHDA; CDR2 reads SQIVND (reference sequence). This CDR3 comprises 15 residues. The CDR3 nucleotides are TGTGCCAGTACCCAAGAGGACAGGTTCGGGCAGCCCCAGCATTTT. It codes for CASTQEDRFGQPQHF.

CDR3 residues: CASSLGGLDRTPLIEAFF. The CDR3 DNA follows: TGTGCCAGCAGCTTGGGGGGACTGGACAGGACCCCTTTAATTGAAGCTTTCTTT. V and J are TRBV5-6 and TRBJ1-1; 7 nucleotides match TRBD1. Germline CDR1 is SGHDT and CDR2 is YYEEEE. The V and J ends lost 0 bases and 7 bases, in that order; junction bases with no gene match: 18. The CDR3 sequence is 18 residues long.

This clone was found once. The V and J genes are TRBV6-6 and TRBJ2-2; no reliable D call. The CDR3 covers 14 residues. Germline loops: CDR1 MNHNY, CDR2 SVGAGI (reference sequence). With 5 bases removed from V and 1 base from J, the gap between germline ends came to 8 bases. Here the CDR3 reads CASSAKVNTGELFF. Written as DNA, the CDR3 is TGTGCCAGCAGTGCAAAGGTGAACACCGGGGAGCTGTTTTTT.

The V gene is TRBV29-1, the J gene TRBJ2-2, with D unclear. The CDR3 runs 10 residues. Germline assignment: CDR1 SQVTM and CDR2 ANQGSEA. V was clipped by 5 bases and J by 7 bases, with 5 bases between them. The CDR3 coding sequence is TGCAGCGTTCTCCTCGGGGAGCTGTTTTTT. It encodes CSVLLGELFF.

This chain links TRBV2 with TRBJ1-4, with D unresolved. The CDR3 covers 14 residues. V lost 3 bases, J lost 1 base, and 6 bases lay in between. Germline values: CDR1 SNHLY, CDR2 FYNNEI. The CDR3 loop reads CASSDWRTNEKLFF. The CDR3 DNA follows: TGTGCCAGCAGTGACTGGAGAACTAATGAAAAACTGTTTTTT.

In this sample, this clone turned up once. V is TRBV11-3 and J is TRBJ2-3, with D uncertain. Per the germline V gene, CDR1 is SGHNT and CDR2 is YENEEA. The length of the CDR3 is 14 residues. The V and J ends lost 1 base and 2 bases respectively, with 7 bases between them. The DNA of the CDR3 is TGTGCCAGCAGCTTAGGTCGGTCCACAGATACGCAGTATTTT. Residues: CASSLGRSTDTQYF.